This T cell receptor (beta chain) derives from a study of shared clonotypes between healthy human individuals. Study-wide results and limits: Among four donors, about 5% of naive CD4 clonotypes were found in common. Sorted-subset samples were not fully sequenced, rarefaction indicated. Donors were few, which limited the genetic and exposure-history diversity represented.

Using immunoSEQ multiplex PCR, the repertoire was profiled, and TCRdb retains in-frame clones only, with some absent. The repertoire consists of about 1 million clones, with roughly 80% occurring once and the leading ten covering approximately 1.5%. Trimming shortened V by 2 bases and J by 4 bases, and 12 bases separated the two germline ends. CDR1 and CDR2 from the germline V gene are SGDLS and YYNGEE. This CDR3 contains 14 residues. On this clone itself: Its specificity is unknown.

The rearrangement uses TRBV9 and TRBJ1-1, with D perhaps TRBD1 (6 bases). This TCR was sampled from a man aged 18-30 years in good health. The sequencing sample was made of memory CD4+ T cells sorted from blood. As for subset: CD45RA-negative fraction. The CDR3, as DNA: TGTGCCAGCAGCGTTCTCGGGGGGCGCACTGAAGCTTTCTTT. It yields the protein CASSVLGGRTEAFF.